One sample yielded the 3 T cell receptor beta chains listed below, sequenced in a study of identical twins. Using its own MiXCR run on the 5' RACE reads, TCRdb lists one record per CDR3 protein. The data contain roughly 470,000 distinct CDR3 sequences, approximately 14% of them singletons. These data also featured in a second study, about yellow fever vaccine responses in identical twins.

Sequencing used CD4+ T cells sorted from blood. These receptors all stem from a young woman in good health.

This clonotype turned up a few times. The chain joins TRBV4-2 to TRBJ2-1; TRBD2 agrees at 9 bases. Germline V gene sequence: CDR1 LGHNA, CDR2 YNFKEQ. The junction had 10 bases not matched to a gene; V was cut back by 8 bases and J by 11 bases. CDR3 length equals 13 residues. The DNA for the CDR3 is TGTGCCAGCTCCGGGACTAGCACCAAGCAGCAGTTCTTC. The encoded protein is CASSGTSTKQQFF.

In this sample, this clonotype turned up a few times. The rearrangement uses TRBV20-1 and TRBJ2-2; D uncertain. The V end lost 4 bases, the J end lost 2 bases, and 11 bases lay between the germline ends. The CDR3 runs to 14 residues. Germline values: CDR1 DFQATT, CDR2 SNEGSKA (reference sequence). CDR3 DNA sequence: TGCAGTGCTATTTACAGCCTTAACACCGGGGAGCTGTTTTTT. It codes for CSAIYSLNTGELFF.

This clonotype has only a few counts. The rearrangement uses TRBV3-1 and TRBJ2-2, with D tentatively TRBD2 (6 bases). CDR1 is LGHDT, CDR2 YNNKEL, per germline (reference sequence). CDR3 size: 14 residues. V was trimmed by 1 base and J by 6 bases, leaving 9 bases between them. CDR3 sequence (DNA): TGTGCCAGCAGCCAAGCCGGACTATCCGGGGAGCTGTTTTTT. This gives the protein CASSQAGLSGELFF.